These 24 T cell receptor beta chains came from one sample sequenced in a study of T cells in Graves' hyperthyroidism and ophthalmopathy. Researchers took RNA transcripts and amplified the TCR beta CDR3 regions from them. When the TCR CDR3 underwent first-round RT-PCR, the HTBI primer set was used. TCRdb independently ran MiXCR on the multiplex PCR reads; one entry per CDR3 protein. The sample consists of a few hundred thousand distinct CDR3 sequences, about 15% of them appearing once. Sequencing was carried out using blood. Receptors originate from a young woman with Graves' hyperthyroidism.

In its sample, this clonotype was seen many times. The chain carries TRBV30 and TRBJ1-1; 9 positions agree with TRBD1. Losses at the gene ends were 0 bases for V and 3 bases for J; bases not matched to a gene: 2. CDR1 and CDR2 from the germline V gene are GTSNPN and SVGIG (reference sequence). The CDR3 contains 14 residues. For the CDR3, the DNA is TGTGCCTGGAGTGTACGGACAGGGGACACTGAAGCTTTCTTT. This gives the protein CAWSVRTGDTEAFF.

This clonotype was found many times. The chain links TRBV11-1 to TRBJ2-5; D gene uncertain. Germline assignment: CDR1 SGHAT and CDR2 FQDESV (reference sequence). The CDR3 totals 13 residues. The ends were cut back, 2 bases at V and 3 bases at J, with 7 bases in the middle. The CDR3 DNA is TGTGCCAGCAGCTTATACCCAGAAGAGACCCAGTACTTC. Translation: CASSLYPEETQYF. Full variable domain (remainder filled in from reference TRBV11-1 and TRBJ2-5): EAEVAQSPRYKITEKSQAVAFWCDPISGHATLYWYRQILGQGPELLVQFQDESVVDDSQLPKDRFSAERLKGVDSTLKIQPAELGDSAMYLCASSLYPEETQYFGPGTRLLVL.

The V gene is TRBV20-1, the J gene TRBJ2-1, with D possibly matching TRBD1 (5 bases). This CDR3 region has 17 residues. V gave up 3 bases and J gave up 10 bases, with 28 bases separating them. Germline lookup yields CDR1 DFQATT and CDR2 SNEGSKA (reference sequence). The CDR3: CSASNRGVGPTDREQFF. The DNA of the CDR3 is TGCAGTGCTAGTAATAGGGGTGTCGGCCCGACAGATCGCGAGCAGTTCTTC.

The chain joins TRBV11-2 to TRBJ1-1; D gene ambiguous. The CDR3 is made up of 13 amino acids. CDR1 and CDR2 (germline): SGHAT, FQNNGV. V lost 5 bases, J lost 4 bases, and 11 bases lay in between. The CDR3 spells CASSPVASTEAFF. CDR3 coding DNA: TGTGCCAGCAGCCCGGTGGCTAGCACTGAAGCTTTCTTT.

The V and J genes are TRBV30 and TRBJ2-1, with D tentatively TRBD1 or TRBD2 (5 bases each). The CDR3 has 16 amino acids. CDR1 is GTSNPN and CDR2 is SVGIG in the germline V gene (reference sequence). Trimming removed 1 base from V and 3 bases from J, with 16 bases in between. As DNA, the CDR3 is TGTGCCTGGAGTGGGGTTGGGGGAAGGGGCTACAATGAGCAGTTCTTC. Protein: CAWSGVGGRGYNEQFF.

This clonotype was counted at least ten times. The rearrangement uses TRBV19 and TRBJ1-2; 10 bases match TRBD1. The CDR3 spans 14 residues. Germline CDR1 reads LNHDA; CDR2 reads SQIVND (reference sequence). J lost 2 bases, V lost 6 bases, and 3 bases had no gene match. The chain's CDR3 is CASSGQGENYGYTF. The CDR3 region has the DNA TGTGCCAGTAGCGGACAGGGGGAGAACTATGGCTACACCTTC.

The sample holds a few counts of this clonotype. The chain carries TRBV28 and TRBJ2-1; a possible D gene is TRBD2 (6 bases). Germline-derived CDR1 and CDR2 are MDHEN and SYDVKM. This CDR3 contains 14 residues. Deletions cut 6 bases from V and 6 bases from J, with 15 bases between. CDR3: CASSSGTLPNEQFF. The CDR3 DNA follows: TGTGCCAGCAGCTCCGGGACTCTACCCAATGAGCAGTTCTTC.

At least ten counts were recorded for this clonotype. V is TRBV10-3 and J is TRBJ2-7; 8 nucleotides align to TRBD1. The V gene's germline CDR1 is ENHRY and CDR2 SYGVKD. The CDR3 sequence is 13 residues long. The V segment lost 10 bases and the J segment 2 bases; nucleotides outside the gene matches: 7. The CDR3 spells CATWTGKTYEQYF. CDR3 sequence (DNA): TGTGCCACCTGGACAGGGAAAACCTACGAGCAGTACTTC.

This clonotype was counted at least ten times. The J gene is TRBJ2-3, the V gene TRBV29-1, with unresolved D. Per germline, CDR1 SQVTM and CDR2 ANQGSEA. V lost 4 bases, J lost 0 bases, and 8 bases lay in between. This CDR3 region has 13 residues. As DNA, the CDR3 is TGCAGCGTTGTGAGGTCTAGCACAGATACGCAGTATTTT. Translated, it gives CSVVRSSTDTQYF.

This clonotype was counted at least ten times. This rearrangement joins TRBV5-1 to TRBJ2-7; perhaps TRBD2 as D (5 bases). The CDR3 contains 13 residues. The V end lost 3 bases, the J end lost 6 bases, and 13 bases lay between the germline ends. Germline V gene lookup returns CDR1 SGHRS and CDR2 YFSETQ. The CDR3 sequence: CASSSETTFEQYF. The CDR3, as DNA: TGCGCCAGCAGCTCGGAGACTACCTTCGAGCAGTACTTC.

In its sample, this clonotype was seen many times. J is TRBJ1-5 and V is TRBV6-1, with 7 nucleotides matching TRBD1. The CDR3 runs to 16 residues. Germline CDR1 and CDR2: MNHNS and SASEGT. V lost 0 bases and J lost 2; bases outside the gene matches: 4. CDR3 residues: CASSEAGQVRNQPQHF. DNA of the CDR3: TGTGCCAGCAGTGAAGCCGGACAGGTCCGCAATCAGCCCCAGCATTTT.

The chain combines TRBV20-1 with TRBJ2-1; 9 nucleotides align to TRBD1. V was pared by 1 base and J by 7 bases, with 5 bases of the junction left unmatched. Germline V CDR1 and CDR2: DFQATT, SNEGSKA (reference sequence). There are 14 residues in the CDR3. In DNA form, the CDR3 reads TGCAGTGCTAGAGGAGGACAGGGGAGAAATGAGCAGTTCTTC. It translates to CSARGGQGRNEQFF.

V and J are TRBV5-1 and TRBJ2-1, with 11 bases identical to TRBD2. The CDR3 totals 15 residues. Germline trimming cut 2 bases from V and 6 bases from J; bases unmatched to any gene: 4. Germline V gene data show CDR1 as SGHRS and CDR2 as YFSETQ. As DNA, the CDR3 is TGCGCCAGCAGCTTCCTAGCGGGAGGCTCCAATGAGCAGTTCTTC. Translating it yields CASSFLAGGSNEQFF.

The sample holds many counts of this clonotype. The chain's CDR3 is CASSPQGSTEAFF. The CDR3 nucleotides are TGTGCCAGCAGCCCACAGGGGTCCACTGAAGCTTTCTTT. The rearrangement links TRBV28 to TRBJ1-1; 7 positions agree with TRBD1. In germline, CDR1 is MDHEN, CDR2 SYDVKM. The CDR3 spans 13 residues. V lost 6 bases to trimming and J lost 4 bases; unmatched junction nucleotides: 5.

This clonotype was seen a handful of times. The CDR3 loop is CSVGAGSGFTDTQYF. The CDR3, as DNA: TGCAGCGTTGGAGCAGGGAGCGGGTTCACAGATACGCAGTATTTT. V and J are TRBV29-1 and TRBJ2-3; the D gene is possibly TRBD2 (6 bases). This CDR3 spans 15 amino acids. CDR1 and CDR2 (germline): SQVTM, ANQGSEA. V was pared by 4 bases and J by 2 bases, with 16 bases between.

There are many counts of this clonotype. This rearrangement joins TRBV30 to TRBJ1-5, with 7 bases lining up with TRBD1. J gave up 4 bases and V 2 bases, and 8 bases lay outside the gene matches. This CDR3 contains 15 residues. Germline V gene sequence: CDR1 GTSNPN, CDR2 SVGIG (reference sequence). Here the CDR3 reads CAWSRPGQTNQPQHF. The CDR3 nucleotides are TGTGCCTGGAGTCGACCGGGACAGACAAATCAGCCCCAGCATTTT.

The table lists this clonotype with many counts. This rearrangement joins TRBV7-2 to TRBJ1-5; 7 bases map to TRBD1. Trimming at V came to 3 bases and at J to 2 bases, leaving 1 base not matched to a gene. The CDR3 consists of 14 residues. The germline CDR1 and CDR2 sequences are SGHTA and FQGNSA. In nucleotides, the CDR3 is TGTGCCAGCAGCTTCGACAGGGGCAATCAGCCCCAGCATTTT. It specifies CASSFDRGNQPQHF.

V and J are TRBV28 and TRBJ2-1; 9 nucleotides line up with TRBD2. V lost 4 bases, J lost 7 bases, and 5 bases stayed unmatched. This CDR3 is built from 14 residues. Looked up from germline, CDR1 is MDHEN and CDR2 is SYDVKM. CDR3 in DNA: TGTGCCAGCAGTTCGAAAGCGGGAGGTAATGAGCAGTTCTTC. Protein sequence: CASSSKAGGNEQFF.

This clonotype was picked up many times. V gene TRBV20-1 combines with J gene TRBJ2-1; 13 bases map to TRBD2. The germline V gene has CDR1 DFQATT and CDR2 SNEGSKA (reference sequence). The CDR3 consists of 17 residues. With V trimmed by 7 bases and J by 4 bases, 13 bases remained unmatched. CDR3 in DNA: TGCAGTGGATCCCAAGGACTAGCGGGAGAAACGTACAATGAGCAGTTCTTC. It encodes CSGSQGLAGETYNEQFF.

The rearrangement links TRBV9 to TRBJ1-6; D is perhaps TRBD1 (5 bases). Between the trimmed V and J ends, which lost 5 bases and 6 bases, there was a span of 12 bases. Germline CDR1 is SGDLS and CDR2 is YYNGEE. The CDR3 runs 14 residues. DNA of the CDR3: TGTGCCAGCAGTTTTACCGACAGTAATTCACCCCTCCACTTT. Encoded protein: CASSFTDSNSPLHF.

The sample holds many counts of this clonotype. The chain recombines TRBV5-1 with TRBJ2-7; 10 bases map to TRBD1. Trimming took 4 bases from V and 0 from J; bases not matched to a gene: 4. Germline CDR1 and CDR2: SGHRS and YFSETQ. This CDR3 has 15 residues. This CDR3 is CASSRTGGDSYEQYF. The CDR3 region has the DNA TGCGCCAGCAGCAGGACAGGGGGTGACTCCTACGAGCAGTACTTC.

There are many counts of this clonotype. Just one base apart from a much larger clone, this may be a read error. The final CDR3 position lacks the conserved phenylalanine or tryptophan, pointing to a likely read error. The J gene is TRBJ1-2, the V gene TRBV12-3 or TRBV12-4; 8 positions match TRBD1. The CDR3 loop spans 13 amino acids. Trimming cost V 1 base and J 5 bases; bases outside gene matches: 0. CDR3 amino acids: CASSLGQGYGYTL. The DNA for the CDR3 is TGTGCCAGCAGTTTAGGACAGGGGTATGGCTACACCCTC.

This clonotype was recorded a few times. The chain couples TRBV12-3 or TRBV12-4 to TRBJ2-7, with 7 bases identical to TRBD2. CDR3 length equals 15 residues. The V segment lost 3 bases and the J segment 0 bases; nucleotides outside the gene matches: 5. The CDR3 DNA sequence: TGTGCCAGCAGTTTCGGCCTAGCGGTCTCCTACGAGCAGTACTTC. This encodes CASSFGLAVSYEQYF.

The J gene is TRBJ1-3, the V gene TRBV28; D gene ambiguous. This CDR3 spans 14 amino acids. Germline lookup yields CDR1 MDHEN and CDR2 SYDVKM. Trimming left V 5 bases short and J 3 bases short, with 11 bases between. The CDR3 DNA reads as TGTGCCAGCAGTCACTCCCCCTTTGGAAACACCATATATTTT. It codes for CASSHSPFGNTIYF.